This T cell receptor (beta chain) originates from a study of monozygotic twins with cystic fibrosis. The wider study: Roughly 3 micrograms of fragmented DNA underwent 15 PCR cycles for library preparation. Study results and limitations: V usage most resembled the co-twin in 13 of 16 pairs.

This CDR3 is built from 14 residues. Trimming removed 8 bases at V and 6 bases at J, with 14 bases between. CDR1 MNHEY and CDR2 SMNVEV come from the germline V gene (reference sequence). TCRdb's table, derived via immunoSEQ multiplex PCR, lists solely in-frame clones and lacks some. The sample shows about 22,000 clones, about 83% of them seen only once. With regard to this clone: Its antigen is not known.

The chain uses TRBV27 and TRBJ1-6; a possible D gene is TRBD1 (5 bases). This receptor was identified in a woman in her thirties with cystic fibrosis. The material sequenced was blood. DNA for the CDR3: TGTGCCAGCGCGAGGGGAACGGTTAATTCACCCCTCCACTTT. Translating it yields CASARGTVNSPLHF.